Listed below are T cell receptor beta chains from one sample, sequenced in a study of blood T cell repertoires in COVID-19. Here immunoSEQ multiplex PCR was the method, and the copy in TCRdb shows in-frame clones only, minus some. The sample holds about 160,000 clones; about four fifths are singletons and the top ten take approximately 10%. Sequenced sample: peripheral blood. Receptors originate from a man aged 55 to 70 with active or convalescent COVID-19. The CDR3 runs from the conserved cysteine through the conserved F or W. D genes are given only for firm matches. Size is stated for part of the rows, as once, few or many counts, or as a class when the clone is expanded.

D	size	V	J	DNA	CDR3
NA	NA	TRBV15	TRBJ2-7	TGTGCCACCAGCAAATACAGGGACGAGCAGTACTTC	CATSKYRDEQYF
TRBD2	NA	TRBV4-2	TRBJ2-4	TGTGCCAGCAGCCAAGGCCCGACTAGCGGGGGGGCCGCGGCCAAAAACATTCAGTACTTC	CASSQGPTSGGAAAKNIQYF
NA	NA	TRBV14	TRBJ1-4	TGTGCCAGCAGCCCCCTCGGGACTTCAGCAACTAATGAAAAACTGTTTTTT	CASSPLGTSATNEKLFF
TRBD1	few	TRBV7-9	TRBJ2-1	TGTGCCAGCAGCTTGGGGAGTCAGACAGGGTGGGCCCCGCGGAATGAGCAGTTCTTC	CASSLGSQTGWAPRNEQFF
TRBD1	NA	TRBV15	TRBJ1-5	TGTGCCACCAGCAGGGGGACAGGGTCCAATCAGCCCCAGCATTTT	CATSRGTGSNQPQHF
NA	NA	TRBV12-3/TRBV12-4	TRBJ1-5	TGTGCCAGCGGAAAAGGGAGGGGGCAGCCCCAGCATTTT	CASGKGRGQPQHF
TRBD1	NA	TRBV28	TRBJ1-5	TGTGCCAGCAGTCCCCACAGGGGGTTCGGGGTTGGAGGGGTCCCCGGGGGGCATCAGCCCCAGCATTTT	CASSPHRGFGVGGVPGGHQPQHF
TRBD1	NA	TRBV19	TRBJ1-2	TGTGCCAGTACCCCCGGGACAGGGGCATATGGCTACACCTTC	CASTPGTGAYGYTF
NA	few	TRBV19	TRBJ1-6	TGTGCCAGTAGTACAACAGGGAGGGAAGATTCACCCCTCCACTTT	CASSTTGREDSPLHF
TRBD2	NA	TRBV5-1	TRBJ2-2	TGCGCCAGCAGCTTGGCCAGGGCGGGAGGGCCCCCCGGGGAGCTGTTTTTT	CASSLARAGGPPGELFF
TRBD2	NA	TRBV2	TRBJ2-5	TGTGCCAGCAGACTAGCGGGAGGTCTGGAGACCCAGTACTTC	CASRLAGGLETQYF
TRBD1	NA	TRBV5-1	TRBJ2-7	TGCGCCAGCAGCTCCGGACAGGCCCAGTACGAGCAGTACTTC	CASSSGQAQYEQYF
NA	NA	TRBV5-4	TRBJ1-3	TGTGCCAGCAGCTCGAAACGGGGGGAAGGAAACACCATATATTTT	CASSSKRGEGNTIYF
TRBD1	many	TRBV5-1	TRBJ2-5	TGCGCCAGCAGCTCCGGACAGGGCCAAGAGACCCAGTACTTC	CASSSGQGQETQYF
TRBD2	NA	TRBV9	TRBJ2-2	TGTGCCAGCAGCGTAGTAGGAGCGGGATCGAACACCGGGGAGCTGTTTTTT	CASSVVGAGSNTGELFF
NA	NA	TRBV15	TRBJ2-3	TGTGCCACCAGCAGCCTTAGCCCGGCAGATACGCAGTATTTT	CATSSLSPADTQYF
TRBD2	once	TRBV29-1	TRBJ2-2	TGCAGCGTTCCGACTAGCGGGAGTTATACCGGGGAGCTGTTTTTT	CSVPTSGSYTGELFF
NA	NA	TRBV5-1	TRBJ2-1	TGCGCCAGCAGCTTGGCCTATGAGCAGTTCTTC	CASSLAYEQFF
NA	NA	TRBV20-1	TRBJ1-3	TGCAGTGCTAGTGGGGGGCGCGCTGGAAACACCATATATTTT	CSASGGRAGNTIYF
NA	NA	TRBV19	TRBJ2-1	TGTGCCAGTAGCCTCTACAATGAGCAGTTCTTC	CASSLYNEQFF
NA	NA	TRBV21-1	TRBJ2-5	TGTGCCAGCAGCAAAGGGGTAGTGGGAAGGGAGGGATTTTACGGGACAACTAGAGTGGAGACCCAGTACTTC	CASSKGVVGREGFYGTTRVETQYF
NA	NA	TRBV10-2	TRBJ2-5	TGCGCCAGCAGTCAGGACTCCCAAGAGACCCAGTACTTC	CASSQDSQETQYF
TRBD2	NA	TRBV20-1	TRBJ2-1	TGCAGTGCCAGTAGCGGGAGGGGGTACAATGAGCAGTTCTTC	CSASSGRGYNEQFF
NA	NA	TRBV7-9	TRBJ2-1	TGTGCCAGCAGCTTGACAGGCAACTCCTACAATGAGCAGTTCTTC	CASSLTGNSYNEQFF
NA	NA	TRBV11-2	TRBJ2-4	TGTGCCAGCAGCTTAGTTCCGGGGAGCGGACGGAACATTCAGTACTTC	CASSLVPGSGRNIQYF
TRBD2	NA	TRBV3-1/TRBV3-2	TRBJ2-1	TGTGCCAGCAGCCAAGGAGGGACTAGCGGGGGGGCCTTGGATGAGCAGTTCTTC	CASSQGGTSGGALDEQFF
NA	NA	TRBV5-1	TRBJ1-1	TGCGCCAGCAGCTTGCCGGGGGGCGCCTCTGAAGCTTTCTTT	CASSLPGGASEAFF
NA	NA	TRBV6-5	TRBJ1-1	TGTGCCAGCTATAGAGGGAACACTGAAGCTTTCTTT	CASYRGNTEAFF
TRBD2	NA	TRBV11-2	TRBJ2-7	TGTGCCAGCAGCTTAGTGGGTAGCGGGGGAAATCAGTACTTC	CASSLVGSGGNQYF
TRBD1	NA	TRBV24-1	TRBJ1-2	TGTGCCACCAGTGATGCAGGGGGGAACTATGGCTACACCTTC	CATSDAGGNYGYTF
TRBD2	NA	TRBV20-1	TRBJ2-7	TGCAGTGCTAGTTCCCAGCGGGAGCTCCACGAGCAGTACTTC	CSASSQRELHEQYF
TRBD2	NA	TRBV3-1/TRBV3-2	TRBJ2-7	TGTGCCAGCAGTCAGACTAGCGGGAGTAGGGTCTACGAGCAGTACTTC	CASSQTSGSRVYEQYF
TRBD1	few	TRBV18	TRBJ1-5	TGTGCCAGCTCGCAACGGCAGGGGGGCAATCAGCCCCAGCATTTT	CASSQRQGGNQPQHF
NA	NA	TRBV18	TRBJ1-3	TGTGCCAGCTCCGGCGGAGGACCTGTTGGAAACACCATATATTTT	CASSGGGPVGNTIYF
NA	NA	TRBV6-5	TRBJ1-1	TGTGCCAGCAGTATGGTAGCCAGGGGCACTGAAGCTTTCTTT	CASSMVARGTEAFF
NA	NA	TRBV5-6	TRBJ1-2	TGTGCCAGCAATTCATCGGCGGTTAGCTACACCTTC	CASNSSAVSYTF
TRBD2	NA	TRBV7-2	TRBJ2-2	TGTGCCAGCAGCTCATCCACTGGGCTAGCGGGCACCGGGGAGCTGTTTTTT	CASSSSTGLAGTGELFF
NA	NA	TRBV12-3/TRBV12-4	TRBJ2-7	TGTGCCAGCAGTTCATCCGTCGAGTACGAGCAGTACTTC	CASSSSVEYEQYF
NA	NA	TRBV19	TRBJ1-1	TGTGCCAGTAGTATGTCATACACTGAAGCTTTCTTT	CASSMSYTEAFF
TRBD1	NA	TRBV10-2	TRBJ1-3	TGCGCCAGCAGTGCCACCGGACAGGGGGCCTCTGGAAACACCATATATTTT	CASSATGQGASGNTIYF
TRBD2	NA	TRBV5-4	TRBJ2-1	TGTGCCAGCAGCCCCAGCGGGGGGGTTTACAATGAGCAGTTCTTC	CASSPSGGVYNEQFF
NA	once	TRBV7-6	TRBJ2-2	TGTGCCAGCAGCTCAACTCCCGCCCTAACAGGGCTCCATTTCAACACCGGGGAGCTGTTTTTT	CASSSTPALTGLHFNTGELFF
TRBD1	NA	TRBV5-1	TRBJ2-7	TGCGCCAGCAGCCCGGGGACAGGGAGGATAGGCTACGAGCAGTACTTC	CASSPGTGRIGYEQYF
TRBD2	NA	TRBV7-2	TRBJ2-5	TGTGCCAGCAGCTTAAACGGCGGGAGGGTCGGGGAGACCCAGTACTTC	CASSLNGGRVGETQYF
TRBD2	NA	TRBV5-1	TRBJ2-7	TGCGCCAGCAAAGTAGCGGGACCCAGCTACGAGCAGTACTTC	CASKVAGPSYEQYF
NA	NA	TRBV6-5	TRBJ2-2	TGTGCCAGCCGAATGGCAGAGAACACCGGGGAGCTGTTTTTT	CASRMAENTGELFF
NA	NA	TRBV6-1	TRBJ2-7	TGTGCCAGCAGTGAATACCGGCCAGGTGACTACGAGCAGTACTTC	CASSEYRPGDYEQYF
NA	NA	TRBV3-1/TRBV3-2	TRBJ1-2	TGTGCCAGCAGCCAAGGACAGTACTCAGCTAACTATGGCTACACCTTC	CASSQGQYSANYGYTF